One sample yielded the 10 T cell receptor beta chains listed below, sequenced in a study of cytomegalovirus exposure and HLA in healthy donors. PCR amplification relied on 60 Vbeta primers (plus 13 Jbeta primers). Some clones are missing from TCRdb's copy, which holds only in-frame ones; the method was immunoSEQ multiplex PCR. The sample has tens of thousands of clones, 35% to 50% seen once. The sequenced material came from PBMCs. The source is a woman aged 50 to 60 in good health and CMV-seronegative.

This clone was picked up one time. The chain employs TRBV2 and TRBJ1-2; D possibly corresponds to TRBD1 (5 bases). Per germline, CDR1 SNHLY and CDR2 FYNNEI. V dropped 3 bases and J dropped 4 bases, with 15 bases sitting between them. The CDR3 runs to 15 residues. DNA of the CDR3: TGTGCCAGCAGTGAGTCCGGGGGAACTGGCTATGGCTACACCTTC. It translates to CASSESGGTGYGYTF.

The rearrangement uses TRBV28 and TRBJ2-1; TRBD1 aligns across 10 bases. Per germline, CDR1 MDHEN and CDR2 SYDVKM. V trimming: 8 bases; J trimming: 4 bases; junction bases outside the gene matches: 5. This CDR3 has 14 amino acids. CDR3 in amino acids: CASQPGQGYNEQFF. Written as DNA, the CDR3 is TGTGCCAGCCAGCCGGGACAGGGGTACAATGAGCAGTTCTTC.

There are a few counts of this clone. This chain joins TRBV6-5 and TRBJ1-4; weak D call: TRBD1 (6 bases). CDR3 length: 14 residues. Germline V lookup: CDR1 MNHEY, CDR2 SVGAGI. V gave up 2 bases and J gave up 8 bases, with 12 bases separating them. As DNA, the CDR3 is TGTGCCAGCAGTTACACGAGGGGGAAGGAAAAACTGTTTTTT. Translated: CASSYTRGKEKLFF.

For the CDR3, the DNA is TGTGCCAGCAGCCCCCCCCTTAATACCGGGGAGCTGTTTTTT. This gives the protein CASSPPLNTGELFF. This chain links TRBV13 with TRBJ2-2; D is undetermined. The CDR3 covers 14 residues. V lost 5 bases to trimming and J lost 5 bases, with 12 bases between them. Per germline, CDR1 PRHDT and CDR2 FYEKMQ (reference sequence).

The V gene is TRBV5-1, the J gene TRBJ2-3, with D possibly TRBD1 on 6 matching bases. Germline values: CDR1 SGHRS, CDR2 YFSETQ. V was pared by 3 bases and J by 1 base, with 12 bases between. The CDR3 runs to 15 residues. CDR3 residues: CASSSGQSGTDTQYF. CDR3 nucleotides: TGCGCCAGCAGCTCCGGACAGTCCGGCACAGATACGCAGTATTTT.

This chain uses TRBV12-5 with TRBJ2-1, with D unresolved. This CDR3 region has 13 residues. Trimming stripped 1 base from V and 4 bases from J, with 5 bases between. CDR1 is LGHNT and CDR2 is FRNRAP in the germline V gene. Written as DNA, the CDR3 is TGTGCTAGTGGTTTGGGAGAATACAATGAGCAGTTCTTC. Its protein is CASGLGEYNEQFF.

This clone was detected a few times. This sequence joins TRBV27 and TRBJ2-1; the match to TRBD2 covers 11 bases. The V gene end was trimmed by 5 bases and the J gene end by 6 bases; junction bases not matched to a gene: 9. The CDR3 is made up of 16 amino acids. Germline CDR1 is MNHEY and CDR2 is SMNVEV (reference sequence). CDR3 nucleotides: TGTGCCAGCAGTCCTAGCGGGAGGAGAGGTGTCAATGAGCAGTTCTTC. Its protein is CASSPSGRRGVNEQFF.

Only a few counts were recorded for this clone. CDR3 in DNA: TGTGCCAGCAGTTTAGAGGGCACCTATGGCTACACCTTC. Translating it yields CASSLEGTYGYTF. This rearrangement joins TRBV27 to TRBJ1-2; no clear D gene. The CDR3 length is 13 residues. The germline gives CDR1 MNHEY, CDR2 SMNVEV (reference sequence). The V end was cut by 2 bases, the J end by 4 bases, with 8 bases between.

The V and J genes are TRBV9 and TRBJ1-1, with 7 bases identical to TRBD1. The length of the CDR3 is 15 residues. Germline CDR1 reads SGDLS; CDR2 reads YYNGEE. V was pared by 1 base and J by 4 bases, with 7 bases of the junction left unmatched. CDR3 sequence reads: CASSVKEGASTEAFF. The CDR3 region has the DNA TGTGCCAGCAGCGTAAAGGAGGGGGCGAGCACTGAAGCTTTCTTT.

The chain uses TRBV5-6 and TRBJ2-1, with TRBD2 as a possible D gene (6 bases). The CDR3 has 15 residues. V shed 6 bases and J shed 0 bases, with 13 bases lying between them. Germline CDR1 and CDR2: SGHDT and YYEEEE. The CDR3 protein is CASTRDLSSYNEQFF. The CDR3, as DNA: TGTGCCAGCACCCGGGACTTGAGCTCCTACAATGAGCAGTTCTTC.